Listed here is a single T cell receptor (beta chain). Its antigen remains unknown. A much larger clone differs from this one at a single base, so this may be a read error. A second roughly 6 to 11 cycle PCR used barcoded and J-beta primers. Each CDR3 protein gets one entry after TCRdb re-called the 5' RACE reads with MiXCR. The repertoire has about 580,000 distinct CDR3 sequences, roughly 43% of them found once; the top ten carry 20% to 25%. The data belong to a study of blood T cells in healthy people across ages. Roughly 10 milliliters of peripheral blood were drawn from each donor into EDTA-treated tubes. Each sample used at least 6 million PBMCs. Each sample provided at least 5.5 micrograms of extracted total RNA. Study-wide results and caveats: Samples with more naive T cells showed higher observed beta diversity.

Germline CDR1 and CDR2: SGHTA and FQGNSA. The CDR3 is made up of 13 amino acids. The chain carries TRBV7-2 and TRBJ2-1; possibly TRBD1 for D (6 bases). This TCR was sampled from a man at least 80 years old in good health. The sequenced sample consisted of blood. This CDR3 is CARSFDRYNEQFF. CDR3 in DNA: TGTGCCCGCAGCTTTGACAGGTACAATGAGCAGTTCTTC.